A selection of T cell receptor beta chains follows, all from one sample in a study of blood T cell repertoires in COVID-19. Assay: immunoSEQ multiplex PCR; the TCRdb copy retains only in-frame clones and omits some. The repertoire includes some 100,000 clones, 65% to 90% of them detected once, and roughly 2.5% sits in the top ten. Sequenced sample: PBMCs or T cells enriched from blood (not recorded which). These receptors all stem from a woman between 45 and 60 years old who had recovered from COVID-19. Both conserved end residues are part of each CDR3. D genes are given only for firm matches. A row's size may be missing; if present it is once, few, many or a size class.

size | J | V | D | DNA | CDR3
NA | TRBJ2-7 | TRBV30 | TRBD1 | TGTGCCTGGTCCCTTGGGACAGTCCCCATCTACGAGCAGTACTTC | CAWSLGTVPIYEQYF
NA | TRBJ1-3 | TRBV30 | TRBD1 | TGTGCCTGGGCGACAGGGGCCGTCTCCTCTGGAAACACCATATATTTT | CAWATGAVSSGNTIYF
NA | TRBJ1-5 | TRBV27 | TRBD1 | TGTGCCAGCAGTTTATCCCCACTCGGACAGGGCCTGGGTCAGCCCCAGCATTTT | CASSLSPLGQGLGQPQHF
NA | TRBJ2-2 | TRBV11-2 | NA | TGTGCCAGCAGCCGATGGCAAGGGACATCGAACACCGGGGAGCTGTTTTTT | CASSRWQGTSNTGELFF
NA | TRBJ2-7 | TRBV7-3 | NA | TGTGCCAGCAGCTTAACGGAGGGTCTCGAGCAGTACTTC | CASSLTEGLEQYF
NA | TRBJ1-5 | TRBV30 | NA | TGTGCCTGGAGTGTGTTCGGTAGCAATCAGCCCCAGCATTTT | CAWSVFGSNQPQHF
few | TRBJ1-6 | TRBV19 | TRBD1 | TGTGCCAGTAGTCCTCCGGACAGGGGATGGGATTCACCCCTCCACTTT | CASSPPDRGWDSPLHF
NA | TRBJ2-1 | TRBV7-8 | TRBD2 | TGTGCCAGCAGCTTAATCGCCGGGACTAGCGGGAGGGGAAATGAGCAGTTCTTC | CASSLIAGTSGRGNEQFF
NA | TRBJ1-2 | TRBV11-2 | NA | TGTGCCAGCAGCTTAACACCGAGACAGCCCTATGGCTACACCTTC | CASSLTPRQPYGYTF
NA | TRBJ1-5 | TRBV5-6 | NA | TGTGCCAGCAGCTTTCTCGGAGAACCCCAGCATTTT | CASSFLGEPQHF
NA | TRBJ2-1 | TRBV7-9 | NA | TGTGCCAGCAGCTTAGTGCAGGTCCCCGATGAGCAGTTCTTC | CASSLVQVPDEQFF
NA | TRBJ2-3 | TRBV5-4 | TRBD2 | TGTGCCAGCAGCTTGCGAGGACTAGCGGCTTTTCCTTTCACAGATACGCAGTATTTT | CASSLRGLAAFPFTDTQYF
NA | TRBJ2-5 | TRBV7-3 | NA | TGTGCCAGCAGCTTAAGTGGCACATACCAAGAGACCCAGTACTTC | CASSLSGTYQETQYF
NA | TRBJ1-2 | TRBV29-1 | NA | TGCAGCGTTGAAGTGATGGGCGAGGGCGGCTACACCTTC | CSVEVMGEGGYTF
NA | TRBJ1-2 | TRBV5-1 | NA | TGCGCCAGCAGCTTGGAGGAGGGACGGGGCTACACCTTC | CASSLEEGRGYTF
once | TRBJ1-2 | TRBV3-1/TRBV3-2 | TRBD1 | TGTGCCAGCAGCTTGCGGGACAGGGGGATCTATGGCTACACCTTC | CASSLRDRGIYGYTF
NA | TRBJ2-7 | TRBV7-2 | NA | TGTGCCAGCAGCTTCTCGTGGGACACCTACGAGCAGTACTTC | CASSFSWDTYEQYF
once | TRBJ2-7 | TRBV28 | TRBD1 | TGTGCCAGCAAAAACCCAGGGGGCTACTCCTACGAGCAGTACTTC | CASKNPGGYSYEQYF
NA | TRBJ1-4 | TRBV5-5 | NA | TGTGCCAGCAGCTCGTTCAGGGATAGTGAAAAACTGTTTTTT | CASSSFRDSEKLFF
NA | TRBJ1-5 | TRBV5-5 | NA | TGTGCCAGCAGCCCGGACAGTTTGGACCATCAGCCCCAGCATTTT | CASSPDSLDHQPQHF
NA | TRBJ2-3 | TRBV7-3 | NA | TGTGCCAGCAGCTTAACCGGGGAATTCACAGATACGCAGTATTTT | CASSLTGEFTDTQYF
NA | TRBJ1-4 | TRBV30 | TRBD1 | TGTGCCTGGAGTGTAGGGAGGACAGGGGGCCACGAAAAACTGTTTTTT | CAWSVGRTGGHEKLFF
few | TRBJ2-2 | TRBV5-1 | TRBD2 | TGCGCCAGCAGCGCGGGACTAGCGGGAGTTGCCACCGGGGAGCTGTTTTTT | CASSAGLAGVATGELFF
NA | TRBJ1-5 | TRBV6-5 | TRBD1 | TGTGCCAGCAGTTATAGTGGACAGGGTAGTTTTCAGCCCCAGCATTTT | CASSYSGQGSFQPQHF
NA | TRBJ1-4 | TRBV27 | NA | TGTGCCAGCAGTTTCAGGATCACAACTAATGAAAAACTGTTTTTT | CASSFRITTNEKLFF
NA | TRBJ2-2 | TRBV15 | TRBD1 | TGTGCCACCAGCAGTGCCCTCACCCGGGGACAGGGGGTCACCGGGGAGCTGTTTTTT | CATSSALTRGQGVTGELFF
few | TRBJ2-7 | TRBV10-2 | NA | TGCGCCAGCAGTGAGATGGCGGGGGAGCAGTACTTC | CASSEMAGEQYF
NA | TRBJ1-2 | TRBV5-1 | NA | TGCGCCAGCAGAGGTGTTGGGGTCGGGACTAACTATGGCTACACCTTC | CASRGVGVGTNYGYTF
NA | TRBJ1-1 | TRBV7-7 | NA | TGTGCCAGCAGCTTCGGCAGGGCGTCGAACACTGAAGCTTTCTTT | CASSFGRASNTEAFF
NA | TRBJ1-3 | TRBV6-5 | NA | TGTGCCAGCAGTTACTCGGTACAGCCGAATTTCCCCATATATTTT | CASSYSVQPNFPIYF
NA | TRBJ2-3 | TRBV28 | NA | TGTGCCAGCAGTTTGCGGGACAGAGACACAGATACGCAGTATTTT | CASSLRDRDTDTQYF
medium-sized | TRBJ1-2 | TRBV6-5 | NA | TGTGCCAGCAGGCAGGGGTTTGGCTACACCTTC | CASRQGFGYTF
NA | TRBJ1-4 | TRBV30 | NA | TGTGCCTTACAGGGTGTTGGGGCAACTAATGAAAAACTGTTTTTT | CALQGVGATNEKLFF
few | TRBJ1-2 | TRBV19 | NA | TGTGCCAGTAGCCTAGATCCCAGGGAAGGCTATGGCTACACCTTC | CASSLDPREGYGYTF
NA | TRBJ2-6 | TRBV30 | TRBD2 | TGTGCCTGGGCCGCGGGGGGGGACCTCTCTGGGGCCAACGTCCTGACTTTC | CAWAAGGDLSGANVLTF
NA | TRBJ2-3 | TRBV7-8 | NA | TGTGCCAGCAGCCGAGGAGGCGGGGGCACAGATACGCAGTATTTT | CASSRGGGGTDTQYF
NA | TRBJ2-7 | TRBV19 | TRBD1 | TGTGCCAGTAGTATCTTGGGACAGGGAGGCGAGCAGTACTTC | CASSILGQGGEQYF
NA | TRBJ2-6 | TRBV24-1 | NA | TGTGCCACCAGTGATCCCCGCGGGGGCAGTCCTGGTCTGGCTGGGGCCAACGTCCTGACTTTC | CATSDPRGGSPGLAGANVLTF
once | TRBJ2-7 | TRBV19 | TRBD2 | TGTGCCAGTAGTGCCGGGGGGAGTTCCTCGTCCTACGAGCAGTACTTC | CASSAGGSSSSYEQYF
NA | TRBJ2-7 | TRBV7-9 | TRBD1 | TGTGCCAGCAGCCAGACAGGGCCCGAGCAGTACTTC | CASSQTGPEQYF
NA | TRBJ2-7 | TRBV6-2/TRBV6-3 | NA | TGTGCCAGCAGTTACTCGGGCGGGGCATCTTACGAGCAGTACTTC | CASSYSGGASYEQYF
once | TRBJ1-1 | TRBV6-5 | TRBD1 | TGTGCCAGCAGGCTGACAGGGTTGAACACTGAAGCTTTCTTT | CASRLTGLNTEAFF
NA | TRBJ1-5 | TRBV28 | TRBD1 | TGTGCCAGCAGTCTCCGGACAGGGAGCAATCAGCCCCAGCATTTT | CASSLRTGSNQPQHF
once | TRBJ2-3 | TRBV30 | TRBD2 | TGTGCCTGGAGGAGACTAGCGGGGGGTCCCACAGATACGCAGTATTTT | CAWRRLAGGPTDTQYF
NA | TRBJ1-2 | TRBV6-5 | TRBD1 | TGTGCCAGCAGGCCCCAACAGGGGGCCGGCTATGGCTACACCTTC | CASRPQQGAGYGYTF
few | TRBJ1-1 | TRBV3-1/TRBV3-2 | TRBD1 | TGTGCCAGCAGCCGACAGGGGAACACTGAAGCTTTCTTT | CASSRQGNTEAFF
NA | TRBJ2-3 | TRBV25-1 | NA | TGTGCCAGCAGTGGGCTGGGCGGGACCGCATACACAGATACGCAGTATTTT | CASSGLGGTAYTDTQYF
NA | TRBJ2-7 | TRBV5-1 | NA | TGCGCCAGCAGCATAGACAGGCCCTCCTACGAGCAGTACTTC | CASSIDRPSYEQYF
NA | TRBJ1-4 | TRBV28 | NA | TGTGCCAGCAGGCCCTATATTCCGGAAAAACTGTTTTTT | CASRPYIPEKLFF
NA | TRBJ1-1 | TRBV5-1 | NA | TGCGCCAGCAGCGGGAGCCAAAACACTGAAGCTTTCTTT | CASSGSQNTEAFF